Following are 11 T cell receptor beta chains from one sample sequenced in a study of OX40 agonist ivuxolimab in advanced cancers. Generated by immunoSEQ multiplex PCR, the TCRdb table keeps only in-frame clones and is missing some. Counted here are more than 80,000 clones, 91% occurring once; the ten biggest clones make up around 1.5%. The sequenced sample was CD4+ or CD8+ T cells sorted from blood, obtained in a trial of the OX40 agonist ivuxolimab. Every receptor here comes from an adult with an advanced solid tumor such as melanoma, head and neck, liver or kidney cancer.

The CDR3 DNA is TGTGCCAGCAGTGGTCCGGGTGAAGCTTTCTTT. Protein: CASSGPGEAFF. The chain employs TRBV6-1 and TRBJ1-1; no reliable D call. This CDR3 is built from 11 residues. V was clipped by 4 bases and J by 7 bases, with 7 bases between them. CDR1 and CDR2 (germline): MNHNS, SASEGT.

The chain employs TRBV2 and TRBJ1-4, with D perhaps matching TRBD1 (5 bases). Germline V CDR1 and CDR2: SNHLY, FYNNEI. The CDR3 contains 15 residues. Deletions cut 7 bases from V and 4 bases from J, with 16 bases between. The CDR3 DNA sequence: TGTGCCAGCACAGGTCAGACAGTCCTTAATGAAAAACTGTTTTTT. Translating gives CASTGQTVLNEKLFF.

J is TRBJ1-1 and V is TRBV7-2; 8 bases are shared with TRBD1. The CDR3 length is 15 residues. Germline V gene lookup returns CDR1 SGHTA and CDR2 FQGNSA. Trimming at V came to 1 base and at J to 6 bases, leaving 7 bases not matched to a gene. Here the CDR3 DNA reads TGTGCCAGCAGCTTAGATGGGGCAGGGGGCGCTGAAGCTTTCTTT. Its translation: CASSLDGAGGAEAFF.

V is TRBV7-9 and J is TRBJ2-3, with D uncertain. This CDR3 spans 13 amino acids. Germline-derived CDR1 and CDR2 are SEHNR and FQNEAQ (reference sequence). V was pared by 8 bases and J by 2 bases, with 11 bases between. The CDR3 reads CASGIQLTDTQYF. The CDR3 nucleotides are TGTGCCAGCGGTATTCAGCTCACAGATACGCAGTATTTT.

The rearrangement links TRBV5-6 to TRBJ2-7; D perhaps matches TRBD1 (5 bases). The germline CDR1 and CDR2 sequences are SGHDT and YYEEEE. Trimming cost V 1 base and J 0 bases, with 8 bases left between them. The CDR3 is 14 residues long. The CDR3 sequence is CASSLQDISYEQYF. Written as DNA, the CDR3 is TGTGCCAGCAGCTTGCAGGACATCTCCTACGAGCAGTACTTC.

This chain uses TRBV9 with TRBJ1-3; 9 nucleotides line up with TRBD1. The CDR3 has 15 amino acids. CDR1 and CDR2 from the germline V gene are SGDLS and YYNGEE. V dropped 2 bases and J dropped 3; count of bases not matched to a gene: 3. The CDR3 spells CASSVGQGSGNTIYF. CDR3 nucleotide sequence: TGTGCCAGCAGCGTTGGACAGGGGAGTGGAAACACCATATATTTT.

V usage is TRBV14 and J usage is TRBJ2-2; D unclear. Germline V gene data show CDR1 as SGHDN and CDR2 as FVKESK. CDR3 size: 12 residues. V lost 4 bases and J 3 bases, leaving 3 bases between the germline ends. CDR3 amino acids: CASSPYTGELFF. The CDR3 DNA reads TGTGCCAGCAGCCCTTACACCGGGGAGCTGTTTTTT.

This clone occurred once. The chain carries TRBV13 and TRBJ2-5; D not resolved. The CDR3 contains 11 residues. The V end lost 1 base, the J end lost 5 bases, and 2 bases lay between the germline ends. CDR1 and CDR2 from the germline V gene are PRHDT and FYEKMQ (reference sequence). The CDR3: CASSLVETQYF. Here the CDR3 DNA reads TGTGCCAGCAGCTTAGTTGAGACCCAGTACTTC.

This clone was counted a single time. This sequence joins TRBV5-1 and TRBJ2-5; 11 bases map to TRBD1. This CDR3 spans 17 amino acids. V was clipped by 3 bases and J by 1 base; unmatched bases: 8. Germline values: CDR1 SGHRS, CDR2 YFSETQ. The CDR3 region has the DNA TGCGCCAGCAGCTCCGGGACAGGGGGTTATGTCCAAGAGACCCAGTACTTC. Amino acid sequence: CASSSGTGGYVQETQYF.

CDR3 amino acids: CASSSYLGGAEAFF. The CDR3 DNA reads TGTGCCAGCAGCTCCTACTTGGGGGGGGCTGAAGCTTTCTTT. J is TRBJ1-1 and V is TRBV7-2, with D possibly matching TRBD1 (5 bases). The CDR3 length is 14 residues. The V gene's germline CDR1 is SGHTA and CDR2 FQGNSA. Trimming took off 4 bases at V and 6 bases at J, with 15 bases between the two ends. Full variable domain (missing parts from reference TRBV7-2 and TRBJ1-1): GAGVSQSPSNKVTEKGKDVELRCDPISGHTALYWYRQSLGQGLEFLIYFQGNSAPDKSGLPSDRFSAERTGGSVSTLTIQRTQQEDSAVYLCASSSYLGGAEAFFGQGTRLTVV.

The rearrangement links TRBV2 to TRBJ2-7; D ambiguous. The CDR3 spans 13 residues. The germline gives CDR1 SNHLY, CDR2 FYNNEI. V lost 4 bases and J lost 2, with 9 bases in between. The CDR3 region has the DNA TGTGCCAGCAGTGGTCGGCAGACCTACGAGCAGTACTTC. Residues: CASSGRQTYEQYF.